This T cell receptor beta chain was documented in a study of cytomegalovirus exposure and HLA in healthy donors. In the study overall: Of roughly 400 genotyped donors, roughly 81% grouped in the Caucasian-associated ancestry cluster.

With 60 Vbeta and 13 Jbeta primers, the PCR was carried out. This table comes from immunoSEQ multiplex PCR, and its TCRdb copy is limited to in-frame clones, with some not included. The sample yields 150,000 to 200,000 clones, 75% seen once. Study results and caveats: Several of the most significant clusters were apparently associated with common viral pathogens in a later analysis. Specificity of a few CMV-associated chains for CMV antigens was verified in vitro. Follow-up analysis later connected one missense variant in DCLRE1C with trimming of TCR beta V- and J-genes.

A word on this clone: Its cognate antigen is unknown.

The source of this sequence is a woman aged 40 to 50 in good health and CMV-seropositive. The sample was PBMCs.

For the CDR3, the DNA is TGTGCCAGCAGTGTCAGAGATACGCAGTATTTT. Translation gives CASSVRDTQYF. The chain couples TRBV2 to TRBJ2-3; D unresolved. The CDR3 runs to 11 residues. Trimming removed 4 bases from V and 5 bases from J, with 4 bases in between. The germline V gene has CDR1 SNHLY and CDR2 FYNNEI.